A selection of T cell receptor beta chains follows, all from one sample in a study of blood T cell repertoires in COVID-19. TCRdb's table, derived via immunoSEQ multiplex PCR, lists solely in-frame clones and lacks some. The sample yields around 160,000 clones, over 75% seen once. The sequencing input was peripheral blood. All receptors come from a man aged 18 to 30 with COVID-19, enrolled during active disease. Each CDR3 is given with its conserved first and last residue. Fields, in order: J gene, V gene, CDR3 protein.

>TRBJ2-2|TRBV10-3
CAISESQGNTGELFF
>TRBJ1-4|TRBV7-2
CASSPTGGTNEKLLF
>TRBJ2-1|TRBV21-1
CASSKEEVGQAVVHNEQFF
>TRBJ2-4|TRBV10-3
CAISGGLTKNIQYF
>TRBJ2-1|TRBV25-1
CASSGGLALYNEQFF
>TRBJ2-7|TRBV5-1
CASSLDGRRSEQYF
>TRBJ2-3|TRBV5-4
CATAAGRTDTQYF
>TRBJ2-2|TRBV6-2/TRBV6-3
CASSYVLANTGELFF
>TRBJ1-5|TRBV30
CAWSVIQNQPQHF
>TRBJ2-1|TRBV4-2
CASSQGTSGSYNEQFF
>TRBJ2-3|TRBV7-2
CASSLGTGDTDTQYF
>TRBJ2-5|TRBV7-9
CASSLQNQETQYF
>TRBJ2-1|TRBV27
CASKSLTSGRRGNEQFF
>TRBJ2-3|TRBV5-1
CASSSGQGWTDTQYF
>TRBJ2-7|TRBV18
CASCPSGSLREQYF
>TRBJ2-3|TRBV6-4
CASSLTSEDTQYF
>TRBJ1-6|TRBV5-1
CASRRDRVWSPLHF
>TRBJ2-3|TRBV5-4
CATWESTDTQYF
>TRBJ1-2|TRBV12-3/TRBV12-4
CASRIDSATDYTF
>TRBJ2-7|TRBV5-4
CASSLGQGINEQYF
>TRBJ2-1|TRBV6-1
CASSEEGLDYNEQFF
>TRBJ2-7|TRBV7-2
CASRQGAGYEQYF
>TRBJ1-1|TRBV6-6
CASSYTGWNTEAFF
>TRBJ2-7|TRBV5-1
CASSPDRTYEQYF
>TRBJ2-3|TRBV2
CASRETGLSTDTQYF
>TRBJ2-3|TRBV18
CASSPLDRDTQYF
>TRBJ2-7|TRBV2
CASSGDETGVPYEQYF
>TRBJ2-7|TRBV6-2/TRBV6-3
CASSHLAGGPVALSEQYF
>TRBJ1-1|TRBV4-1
CASSRQGTGGRGEAFF
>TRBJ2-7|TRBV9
CASAHGERGSSYEQYF
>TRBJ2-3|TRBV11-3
CASSLGLLAGATDTQYF
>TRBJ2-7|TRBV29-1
CSVHTGAFYEQYF
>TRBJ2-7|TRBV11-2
CASSFRAGGELQNEQYF
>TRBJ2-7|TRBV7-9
CASSSIEGFFYEQYF
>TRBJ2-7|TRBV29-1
CSVEAVDEQYF